The next 21 T cell receptor beta chains were all read from a single sample in a study of OX40 agonist ivuxolimab in advanced cancers. Method: immunoSEQ multiplex PCR; TCRdb's copy keeps in-frame clones and lacks some. Of about 54,000 clones in the sample, roughly 90% are singletons; the top ten hold about 9.3%. Material: CD4+ or CD8+ T cells sorted from blood, obtained in a trial of the OX40 agonist ivuxolimab. The receptors were gathered from an adult with an advanced solid tumor such as melanoma, head and neck, liver or kidney cancer.

The chain joins TRBV9 to TRBJ1-2; 7 nucleotides match TRBD1. V lost 4 bases to trimming and J lost 3 bases; unmatched junction nucleotides: 3. The CDR3 covers 13 residues. Germline V gives CDR1 SGDLS, CDR2 YYNGEE. In DNA, the CDR3 is TGTGCCAGCAGCCTCGACAGGGACTATGGCTACACCTTC. It is translated as CASSLDRDYGYTF.

The chain combines TRBV4-3 with TRBJ2-5; 10 bases are shared with TRBD2. With the DNA end fitting TRBJ2-7 better, the J assignment may be wrong. This CDR3 has 16 residues. Germline V gives CDR1 LGHNA, CDR2 YSLEER. The CDR3 DNA reads as TGCGCCAGCAGCCCGAGAACTAGCGGGAACCCCTACGAGCAGTACTTC. This codes for CASSPRTSGNPYEQYF.

This chain links TRBV5-5 with TRBJ1-2, with TRBD1 matching 7 bases. The CDR3 totals 15 residues. Germline CDR1 reads SGHKS; CDR2 reads YYEKEE (reference sequence). Trimming removed 7 bases from V and 2 bases from J; junction bases left unmatched: 11. CDR3 protein: CASSSLMGQNYGYTF. DNA of the CDR3: TGTGCCAGCTCCTCCCTAATGGGACAGAACTATGGCTACACCTTC.

The J gene is TRBJ2-7, the V gene TRBV4-2; 8 nucleotides align to TRBD1. The trim removed 3 bases at V and 1 base at J, leaving 8 bases unmatched. CDR3 size: 16 residues. Germline V gene data show CDR1 as LGHNA and CDR2 as YNFKEQ. The CDR3 DNA sequence: TGTGCCAGCAGCCACGAAACAGGGGGAGTATCCTACGAGCAGTACTTC. As protein: CASSHETGGVSYEQYF.

The V and J genes are TRBV9 and TRBJ2-7; 7 nucleotides line up with TRBD2. This CDR3 contains 15 residues. In germline, CDR1 is SGDLS, CDR2 YYNGEE. V dropped 0 bases and J dropped 0; count of bases not matched to a gene: 3. Here the CDR3 reads CASSVGAGLSYEQYF. The CDR3 coding sequence is TGTGCCAGCAGCGTAGGAGCGGGGCTCTCCTACGAGCAGTACTTC.

The J gene is TRBJ2-3, the V gene TRBV6-6; D may be TRBD1 (7 bases). This CDR3 is built from 16 residues. Trimming took off 0 bases at V and 5 bases at J, with 15 bases between the two ends. Germline V lookup: CDR1 MNHNY, CDR2 SVGAGI (reference sequence). CDR3 in DNA: TGTGCCAGCAGTTACTCGGTTCAGGGGGGCGGAGATACGCAGTATTTT. Translating gives CASSYSVQGGGDTQYF.

CDR3 sequence reads: CASSPSTSGRTGANVLTF. The CDR3 region has the DNA TGTGCCAGCAGTCCCTCGACTAGCGGGAGGACTGGGGCCAACGTCCTGACTTTC. V and J are TRBV27 and TRBJ2-6; 13 bases agree with TRBD2. J gave up 2 bases and V 5 bases, and 6 bases lay outside the gene matches. This CDR3 has 18 amino acids. Germline CDR1 and CDR2: MNHEY and SMNVEV (reference sequence).

The sample holds one count of this clone. The gene calls are TRBV19 and TRBJ1-1, with no clear D. Germline-derived CDR1 and CDR2 are LNHDA and SQIVND (reference sequence). The CDR3 is made up of 13 amino acids. V shed 8 bases and J shed 5 bases, with 15 bases lying between them. The CDR3 protein is CASSSSHGTEAFF. Written as DNA, the CDR3 is TGTGCCAGTTCCTCCAGCCACGGAACTGAAGCTTTCTTT.

This clone is a singleton in its sample. Germline and junction disagree at one end, which may indicate a read error. The gene calls are TRBV4-3 and TRBJ1-2, with TRBD1 as a possible D gene (6 bases). Germline V gives CDR1 LGHNA, CDR2 YSLEER. This CDR3 is 15 amino acids long. CDR3 residues: CASSPTQGYSYGHTF. Here the CDR3 DNA reads TGCGCCAGCAGCCCTACTCAGGGGTATAGCTATGGCCACACCTTC.

The chain employs TRBV6-5 and TRBJ2-1, with TRBD2 matching over 9 bases. CDR3 length: 16 residues. The V gene's germline CDR1 is MNHEY and CDR2 SVGAGI. The junction had 7 bases not matched to a gene; V was cut back by 1 base and J by 6 bases. The CDR3, as DNA: TGTGCCAGCAGTTACTGGGTAGCGGGAGCGGGCAATGAGCAGTTCTTC. Translating it yields CASSYWVAGAGNEQFF.

The count of this clone is one. The chain recombines TRBV6-5 with TRBJ2-5; 11 bases fit TRBD2. Germline loops: CDR1 MNHEY, CDR2 SVGAGI. The CDR3 is 15 residues long. The J segment lost 5 bases and the V segment lost 4 bases, leaving 6 bases of the junction unmatched. This CDR3 is CASSSLLAGAETQYF. In DNA, the CDR3 is TGTGCCAGCAGTTCCTTACTAGCGGGGGCGGAGACCCAGTACTTC.

V is TRBV27 and J is TRBJ2-1; 11 bases map to TRBD1. Germline loops: CDR1 MNHEY, CDR2 SMNVEV (reference sequence). There are 14 residues in the CDR3. Trimming removed 5 bases from V and 8 bases from J; junction bases left unmatched: 5. The CDR3 DNA reads TGTGCCAGCAGTAATGGACAGGGGGCGTATGAGCAGTTCTTC. Translation gives CASSNGQGAYEQFF.

This chain uses TRBV28 with TRBJ2-5; 8 bases are a match to TRBD2. Germline V gene lookup returns CDR1 MDHEN and CDR2 SYDVKM. The ends lost 6 bases at V and 5 bases at J; junction bases unmatched: 17. This CDR3 is built from 17 residues. Here the CDR3 reads CASSIPREGLVYETQYF. The CDR3 nucleotides read TGTGCCAGCAGCATCCCCAGGGAGGGACTAGTCTATGAGACCCAGTACTTC.

The chain uses TRBV4-3 and TRBJ2-3, with D perhaps TRBD2 (5 bases). This CDR3 contains 14 residues. Trimming removed 4 bases at V and 0 bases at J, with 8 bases between. The V gene's germline CDR1 is LGHNA and CDR2 YSLEER. The CDR3 region is CASSREMSTDTQYF. The DNA of the CDR3 is TGCGCCAGCAGCCGGGAGATGAGCACAGATACGCAGTATTTT.

The chain couples TRBV7-9 to TRBJ2-3, with 14 bases matching TRBD2. The CDR3 runs 17 residues. The V gene end was trimmed by 4 bases and the J gene end by 5 bases; junction bases not matched to a gene: 8. In germline, CDR1 is SEHNR, CDR2 FQNEAQ (reference sequence). The CDR3 loop reads CASSSWGLAGVRDTQYF. CDR3 in DNA: TGTGCCAGCAGCTCCTGGGGACTAGCGGGAGTTCGAGATACGCAGTATTTT.

The chain employs TRBV27 and TRBJ1-6, with D hard to call. Trimming cost V 2 bases and J 0 bases, with 17 bases left between them. The CDR3 runs to 19 residues. Germline lookup yields CDR1 MNHEY and CDR2 SMNVEV (reference sequence). Written as DNA, the CDR3 is TGTGCCAGCAGTTTACTTAGTACGGGGTCTAGCTCCTATAATTCACCCCTCCACTTT. Its translation: CASSLLSTGSSSYNSPLHF.

The V and J genes are TRBV4-1 and TRBJ1-3; D remains ambiguous. Trimming stripped 0 bases from V and 0 bases from J, with 6 bases between. Germline V CDR1 and CDR2: MGHRA, YSYEKL. CDR3 length equals 15 residues. DNA for the CDR3: TGCGCCAGCAGCCAAGAAGGATTCTCTGGAAACACCATATATTTT. Protein: CASSQEGFSGNTIYF.

The chain uses TRBV28 and TRBJ2-1, with D possibly called TRBD1 or TRBD2 (5 bases each). The V end was cut by 3 bases, the J end by 7 bases, with 16 bases between. This CDR3 is built from 15 residues. The germline CDR1 and CDR2 sequences are MDHEN and SYDVKM. In DNA, the CDR3 is TGTGCCAGCAGTTTTGGGACGAGGTTTGAGAATGAGCAGTTCTTC. Its protein is CASSFGTRFENEQFF.

This clone is a singleton in its sample. This chain links TRBV19 with TRBJ2-3; D remains ambiguous. Germline CDR1 is LNHDA and CDR2 is SQIVND (reference sequence). There are 17 residues in the CDR3. Trimming shortened V by 6 bases and J by 0 bases, and 19 bases separated the two germline ends. The CDR3 protein is CASSNSAEVPSTDTQYF. The CDR3 bases are TGTGCCAGTAGCAATTCCGCAGAGGTCCCTAGCACAGATACGCAGTATTTT.

V gene TRBV7-8 combines with J gene TRBJ2-3; TRBD1 or TRBD2 may be the D gene (5 bases each). Germline CDR1 reads SGHVS; CDR2 reads FQNEAQ. The germline V and J ends were trimmed by 4 bases and 1 base, with 15 bases remaining between them. The CDR3 sequence is 16 residues long. In DNA form, the CDR3 reads TGTGCCAGCAGCTCCCCGATGGGGGACGGCACAGATACGCAGTATTTT. Its translation: CASSSPMGDGTDTQYF.

The rearrangement links TRBV11-1 to TRBJ2-1; D remains ambiguous. This CDR3 contains 15 residues. Trimming stripped 5 bases from V and 2 bases from J, with 13 bases between. Germline V gene data show CDR1 as SGHAT and CDR2 as FQDESV (reference sequence). The DNA of the CDR3 is TGTGCCAGCAGCGCCCGTATACCCCCCTACAATGAGCAGTTCTTC. Translating it yields CASSARIPPYNEQFF.